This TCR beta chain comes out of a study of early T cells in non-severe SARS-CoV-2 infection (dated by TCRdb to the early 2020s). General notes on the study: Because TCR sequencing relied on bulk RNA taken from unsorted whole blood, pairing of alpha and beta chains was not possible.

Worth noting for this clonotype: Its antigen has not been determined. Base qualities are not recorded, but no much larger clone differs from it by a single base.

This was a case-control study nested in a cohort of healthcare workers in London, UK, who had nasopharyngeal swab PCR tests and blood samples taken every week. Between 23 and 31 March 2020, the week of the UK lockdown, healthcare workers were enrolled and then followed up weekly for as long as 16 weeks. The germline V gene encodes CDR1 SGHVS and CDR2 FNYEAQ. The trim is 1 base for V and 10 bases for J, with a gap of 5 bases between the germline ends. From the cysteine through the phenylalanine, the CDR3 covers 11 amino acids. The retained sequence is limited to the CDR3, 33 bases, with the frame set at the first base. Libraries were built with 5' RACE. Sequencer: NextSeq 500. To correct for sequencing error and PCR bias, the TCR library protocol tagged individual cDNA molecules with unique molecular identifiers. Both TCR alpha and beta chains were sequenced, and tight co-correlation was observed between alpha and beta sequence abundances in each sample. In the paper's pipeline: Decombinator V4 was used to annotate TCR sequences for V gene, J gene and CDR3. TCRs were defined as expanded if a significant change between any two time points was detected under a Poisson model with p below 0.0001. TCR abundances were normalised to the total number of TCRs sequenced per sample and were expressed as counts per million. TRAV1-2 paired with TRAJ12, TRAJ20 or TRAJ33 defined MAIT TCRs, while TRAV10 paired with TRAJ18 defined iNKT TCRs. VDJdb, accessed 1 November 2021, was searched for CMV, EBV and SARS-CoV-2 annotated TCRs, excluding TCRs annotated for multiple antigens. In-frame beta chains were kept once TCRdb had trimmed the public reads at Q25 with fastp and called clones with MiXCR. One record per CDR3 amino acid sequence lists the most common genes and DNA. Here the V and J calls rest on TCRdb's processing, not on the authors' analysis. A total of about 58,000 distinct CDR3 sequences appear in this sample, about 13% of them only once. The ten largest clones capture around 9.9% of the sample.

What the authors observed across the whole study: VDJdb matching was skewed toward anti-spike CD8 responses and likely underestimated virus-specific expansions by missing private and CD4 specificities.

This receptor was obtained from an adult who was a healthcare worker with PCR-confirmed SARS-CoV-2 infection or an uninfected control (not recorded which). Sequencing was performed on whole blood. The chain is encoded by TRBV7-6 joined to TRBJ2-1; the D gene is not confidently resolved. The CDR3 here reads CASSLDGEQFF. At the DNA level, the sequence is TGTGCCAGCAGCTTAGACGGGGAGCAGTTCTTC.